This T cell receptor (beta chain) was sequenced during a study of OX40 agonist ivuxolimab in advanced cancers. About the investigation overall: Ivuxolimab, which targeted the costimulatory receptor OX40 (CD134), was an agonistic, fully human IgG2 monoclonal antibody. The paper reports the monotherapy dose-escalation portion (N of about 47 patients) of the phase I ivuxolimab trial. Partial responses occurred in three dose-escalation patients, of whom one had hepatocellular carcinoma and two had cutaneous melanoma. Patients were allowed to have had prior anti-PD-1, anti-PD-L1 or anti-CTLA-4 therapy, and roughly two fifths of the dose-escalation patients had been treated with checkpoint inhibitors. The purpose of peripheral TCRbeta sequencing was to test whether ivuxolimab changed TCR sequence diversity and led to clonal T-cell expansion. In the dose-escalation cohort, nearly 85% of patients were male, and the mean age was roughly 56 years with a range of 23 to 79. Intravenous ivuxolimab was administered to patients every 2 weeks at six dose levels: 0.01, 0.1, 0.3, 1.5, 3 and 10 mg/kg. Of the approximately 53 patients in dose escalation, approximately 20 had hepatocellular carcinoma, some 15 had melanoma, 9 had renal cell carcinoma and 9 had head and neck cancer.

General conclusions and limits of the study: In partial responders in the 0.1-3.0 mg/kg groups, normalized peripheral clonal expansion was found to be among the lowest, especially among CD8+ T cells. After ivuxolimab, expanded clones were on average more numerous among CD8+ T cells than among CD4+ T cells. Low levels of normalized T-cell clonal expansion were also seen in some patients who did not respond. Which antigens the clonally expanded peripheral T cells were specific for was not determined. At doses of 0.1 to 3.0 mg/kg, clonal expansion of both CD4+ and CD8+ T cells in blood was seen between baseline and week 6.

Genomic DNA was isolated from the sorted cells so that the TCRbeta CDR3 region could be sequenced. The immunoSEQ Assay was used to sequence the TCRbeta CDR3 regions. TCRdb carries this immuneACCESS record with in-frame sequences only. Its versions omit some clonotypes, under half of them owing to an unresolved V gene in the studies checked, with the rest unexplained. The sample includes 55,000 to 70,000 clones, with 70% to 90% observed a single time. The leading ten clones occupy roughly 4.5% of the sample. To note about this clone: It lacks a known antigen. Within one base of it there is no much larger clone, and no base qualities were kept.

Patients with autoimmune disease history or receiving systemic immunosuppression were excluded from the trial. Peripheral blood for TCR sequencing was drawn from every dose cohort at baseline, at cycle 4 day 1 and at cycle 7 day 1. Samples were obtained from an open-label, multicenter, first-in-human phase I dose-escalation trial of ivuxolimab. Adults with locally advanced or metastatic melanoma, renal cell, hepatocellular, or head and neck squamous cell carcinoma were enrolled in the trial. CD4+ and CD8+ T cells were sorted separately from peripheral blood before TCR sequencing. V is pared back by 5 bases and J by 3 bases, with 18 bases lying between the germline termini. The CDR3 has 16 amino acids, counting the end cysteine and phenylalanine. The sequence is cut down to CDR3 DNA, 48 bases in frame from base 1. The germline V gene yields MGHRA for CDR1 and YSYEKL for CDR2.

The clonotype originates from an adult with an advanced solid tumor such as melanoma, head and neck, liver or kidney cancer. Recombination joined TRBV4-1 with TRBJ2-3; the best D guess is TRBD1, with 6 bases matching. Source: CD4+ or CD8+ T cells sorted from blood, taken in a trial of the OX40 agonist ivuxolimab. Here the CDR3 is given as CASSSRAGDVTDTQYF. The DNA sequence reads TGCGCCAGCAGCTCCCGGGCAGGGGACGTGACAGATACGCAGTATTTT.